A selection of T cell receptor beta chains follows, all from one sample in a study of T cells in Graves' hyperthyroidism and ophthalmopathy. Each CDR3 protein gets one entry after TCRdb re-called the multiplex PCR reads with MiXCR. The sample lists about 320,000 distinct CDR3 sequences; roughly 17% were seen once. The sample consisted of blood. The receptors shown here come from a man aged 30-40 years with Graves' hyperthyroidism. Each CDR3 is given with its conserved first and last residue. D genes are given only for firm matches. Rows give clone size only sometimes, using once, few, many, or a class for an expanded clone.

abundance: many
j_gene: TRBJ2-1
d_gene: TRBD2
v_gene: TRBV2
CDR3aa: CASSEIGAGGHNEQFF
CDR3nt: TGTGCCAGCAGTGAAATAGGAGCGGGAGGCCACAATGAGCAGTTCTTC

abundance: many
j_gene: TRBJ1-1
d_gene: -
v_gene: TRBV4-2
CDR3aa: CASSQDLRPNTEAFF
CDR3nt: TGTGCCAGCAGCCAAGATCTTAGGCCGAACACTGAAGCTTTCTTT

abundance: once
j_gene: TRBJ2-1
d_gene: TRBD2
v_gene: TRBV9
CDR3aa: CASSVGQAGGPREQFF
CDR3nt: TGTGCCAGCAGCGTAGGCCAGGCGGGAGGGCCAAGAGAGCAGTTCTTC

abundance: many
j_gene: TRBJ2-7
d_gene: -
v_gene: TRBV3-1
CDR3aa: CASSQGLYPYEQYF
CDR3nt: TGTGCCAGCAGCCAAGGACTATACCCCTACGAGCAGTACTTC

abundance: -
j_gene: TRBJ1-1
d_gene: -
v_gene: TRBV3-1
CDR3aa: CASSQDLSNTEAFF
CDR3nt: TGTGCCAGCAGCCAAGATCTTTCTAACACTGAAGCTTTCTTT

abundance: many
j_gene: TRBJ2-1
d_gene: TRBD2
v_gene: TRBV11-2
CDR3aa: CASRITSGGYNEQFF
CDR3nt: TGTGCCAGCAGGATCACTAGCGGGGGTTACAATGAGCAGTTCTTC

abundance: many
j_gene: TRBJ2-3
d_gene: TRBD2
v_gene: TRBV15
CDR3aa: CATSNEAGGPTDTQYF
CDR3nt: TGTGCCACCAGCAACGAAGCGGGAGGGCCTACAGATACGCAGTATTTT

abundance: many
j_gene: TRBJ1-5
d_gene: -
v_gene: TRBV27
CDR3aa: CASSFVSNQPQHF
CDR3nt: TGTGCCAGCAGTTTCGTCTCCAATCAGCCCCAGCATTTT

abundance: many
j_gene: TRBJ2-7
d_gene: -
v_gene: TRBV2
CDR3aa: CASSEAGDGVQYF
CDR3nt: TGTGCCAGCAGTGAAGCGGGCGACGGCGTGCAGTACTTC

abundance: few
j_gene: TRBJ2-7
d_gene: -
v_gene: TRBV6-6
CDR3aa: CASSYSLAHEQYF
CDR3nt: TGTGCCAGCAGTTACTCACTAGCCCACGAGCAGTACTTC

abundance: -
j_gene: TRBJ2-7
d_gene: -
v_gene: TRBV2
CDR3aa: CASRASATYEQYF
CDR3nt: TGTGCCAGCAGGGCTAGCGCAACCTACGAGCAGTACTTC

abundance: few
j_gene: TRBJ2-1
d_gene: TRBD2
v_gene: TRBV19
CDR3aa: CASSMVYSGSFGQFF
CDR3nt: TGTGCCAGTAGTATGGTATATAGCGGGAGTTTCGGCCAGTTCTTC

abundance: many
j_gene: TRBJ2-7
d_gene: -
v_gene: TRBV6-6
CDR3aa: CASSYGLGDEQYF
CDR3nt: TGTGCCAGCAGTTACGGGTTGGGGGACGAGCAGTACTTC

abundance: many
j_gene: TRBJ2-7
d_gene: -
v_gene: TRBV7-2
CDR3aa: CASSLQMGLGRSYEQYF
CDR3nt: TGTGCCAGCAGCTTACAAATGGGCCTGGGCCGCTCCTACGAGCAGTACTTC

abundance: many
j_gene: TRBJ2-7
d_gene: TRBD1
v_gene: TRBV28
CDR3aa: CASRRTGWNYEQYF
CDR3nt: TGTGCCAGCAGACGGACAGGATGGAACTACGAGCAGTACTTC

abundance: many
j_gene: TRBJ1-2
d_gene: TRBD1
v_gene: TRBV18
CDR3aa: CASSETGDHYGYTF
CDR3nt: TGTGCCAGTTCAGAGACAGGGGATCACTATGGCTACACCTTC

abundance: many
j_gene: TRBJ1-3
d_gene: -
v_gene: TRBV7-2
CDR3aa: CASSFGNTIYF
CDR3nt: TGTGCCAGCAGCTTCGGAAACACCATATATTTT

abundance: few
j_gene: TRBJ1-2
d_gene: -
v_gene: TRBV5-4
CDR3aa: CASSLPGAGWSYGYTF
CDR3nt: TGTGCCAGCAGCTTGCCTGGGGCCGGATGGAGCTATGGCTACACCTTC

abundance: many
j_gene: TRBJ1-1
d_gene: TRBD1
v_gene: TRBV18
CDR3aa: CASSSPGTGRLNTEAFF
CDR3nt: TGTGCCAGCTCATCTCCCGGGACAGGGAGACTTAACACTGAAGCTTTCTTT

abundance: -
j_gene: TRBJ2-7
d_gene: TRBD2
v_gene: TRBV28
CDR3aa: CASSLPAGNEQYF
CDR3nt: TGTGCCAGCAGTTTACCAGCGGGAAACGAGCAGTACTTC

abundance: many
j_gene: TRBJ1-1
d_gene: -
v_gene: TRBV30
CDR3aa: CAWETGNTEAFF
CDR3nt: TGTGCCTGGGAAACAGGGAACACTGAAGCTTTCTTT

abundance: -
j_gene: TRBJ2-2
d_gene: -
v_gene: TRBV7-9
CDR3aa: CASSTPPPRGGLFF
CDR3nt: TGTGCCAGCAGCACCCCTCCGCCGCGGGGTGGGCTGTTTTTT

abundance: -
j_gene: TRBJ2-4
d_gene: TRBD2
v_gene: TRBV14
CDR3aa: CASSQRRLARWNIQYF
CDR3nt: TGTGCCAGCAGCCAACGGCGACTAGCCCGGTGGAACATTCAGTACTTC

abundance: -
j_gene: TRBJ2-7
d_gene: -
v_gene: TRBV30
CDR3aa: CAWSVRWFSYGQYF
CDR3nt: TGTGCCTGGAGTGTACGGTGGTTCTCCTACGGGCAGTACTTC